Each of the 16 T cell receptor beta chains below was sequenced from the same sample in a study of T-cell reconstitution after alpha-beta-depleted transplantation in children (dated by TCRdb to about 2016). Library generation was performed with PCR. The sequencing machine was an Illumina HiSeq 2500. To normalize quantification of the TCRbeta repertoire, the TCR libraries were built with molecular barcoding that relied on unique molecular identifiers. TCRdb cleaned the public reads at Q25 with fastp, built clones with MiXCR and kept in-frame beta chains. Identical CDR3 protein sequences are pooled into one entry, listed with their most common genes and DNA. This sample comprises fewer than 250,000 distinct CDR3 sequences, approximately 17% of them detected only once. Around two fifths of the sample lies in the top ten. This specimen's treatment or condition label, interpreted: allogeneic hematopoietic cell transplantation with graft depleted of TCRalphabeta T cells and CD19 B cells.

Source: PBMCs, mostly from graft donor cells, taken 360 days after TCRalphabeta/CD19-depleted stem cell transplant. All receptors come from a male patient between 2 and 10 years old who had a stem cell transplant for acute lymphoblastic leukemia, so the T cells may come from the graft donor.

The CDR3 reads CASSFSSGTGGGEQYF. The DNA of the CDR3 is TGTGCCAGCAGCTTCTCCTCCGGGACAGGGGGAGGCGAGCAGTACTTC. V usage is TRBV7-8 and J usage is TRBJ2-7, with 11 bases aligning to TRBD1. The CDR3 totals 16 residues. J was trimmed by 6 bases and V by 3 bases; bases with no gene match: 10. Germline V lookup: CDR1 SGHVS, CDR2 FQNEAQ.

In its sample, this clonotype was seen a few times. J is TRBJ2-5 and V is TRBV7-9; maybe TRBD1 (6 bases). The CDR3 sequence is 12 residues long. Germline V gives CDR1 SEHNR, CDR2 FQNEAQ (reference sequence). With 7 bases removed from V and 2 bases from J, the gap between germline ends came to 8 bases. DNA for the CDR3: TGTGCCAGCATCGGACAGCAAGAGACCCAGTACTTC. It yields the protein CASIGQQETQYF.

This clonotype was observed a few times. The gene calls are TRBV7-9 and TRBJ1-4, with 8 bases that match TRBD1. The germline V gene has CDR1 SEHNR and CDR2 FQNEAQ (reference sequence). After removal of 5 bases from V and 3 bases from J, the junction contained 2 bases not matched to a gene. The CDR3 runs 14 residues. CDR3 sequence: CASSTGGSNEKLFF. In DNA, the CDR3 is TGTGCCAGCAGCACAGGGGGGTCTAATGAAAAACTGTTTTTT.

The chain recombines TRBV15 with TRBJ1-2; tentatively, D is TRBD1 (5 bases). The CDR3 is 17 amino acids. The ends were cut back, 2 bases at V and 2 bases at J, with 18 bases in the middle. CDR1 and CDR2 from the germline V gene are LNHNV and YYDKDF (reference sequence). CDR3 loop: CATSRLISTGPNYGYTF. The CDR3 region has the DNA TGTGCCACCAGCAGACTAATCAGCACGGGGCCAAACTATGGCTACACCTTC.

The chain is built from TRBV5-1 and TRBJ2-5; TRBD1 is a possible D gene (5 bases). CDR1 SGHRS and CDR2 YFSETQ come from the germline V gene. V was pared by 1 base and J by 1 base, with 11 bases between. The CDR3 extends over 15 amino acids. CDR3 bases: TGCGCCAGCAGCTTGCAACGAGACAGCCAAGAGACCCAGTACTTC. This translates into CASSLQRDSQETQYF.

This clonotype was detected only a few times. The CDR3 DNA reads as TGTGCCAGCAGTCCTAGGACTAGCGGGGGTGCAGAGACCCAGTACTTC. Encoded protein: CASSPRTSGGAETQYF. The rearrangement joins TRBV12-3 or TRBV12-4 to TRBJ2-5; 13 bases line up with TRBD2. CDR3 length: 16 residues. Unmatched junction bases numbered 7, after V lost 5 bases and J lost 4 bases.

The V and J genes are TRBV4-1 and TRBJ2-3; TRBD2 matches 11 bases. This CDR3 has 19 residues. After removal of 3 bases from V and 2 bases from J, the junction contained 13 bases not matched to a gene. Per germline, CDR1 MGHRA and CDR2 YSYEKL. CDR3: CASSHPPLIAGGTTDTQYF. The DNA of the CDR3 is TGCGCCAGCAGCCACCCCCCTCTTATAGCGGGGGGGACCACAGATACGCAGTATTTT.

The genes are TRBV12-3 or TRBV12-4 and TRBJ2-5; D ambiguous. Trimming pared 7 bases from V and 2 bases from J, leaving 14 bases between. The CDR3 has 14 residues. In DNA, the CDR3 is TGTGCCAGCACTCCTGGGATCGTTCAAGAGACCCAGTACTTC. Translation: CASTPGIVQETQYF.

This clonotype was seen more than once but under ten times. The rearrangement uses TRBV6-5 and TRBJ1-5, with TRBD1 as a possible D gene (5 bases). V dropped 0 bases and J dropped 2 bases, with 5 bases sitting between them. The germline CDR1 and CDR2 sequences are MNHEY and SVGAGI. The CDR3 is 14 residues long. In nucleotides, the CDR3 is TGTGCCAGCAGTTACTCGGGGCGCAATCAGCCCCAGCATTTT. This gives the protein CASSYSGRNQPQHF.

This clonotype was observed at least ten times. The chain joins TRBV29-1 to TRBJ2-1; 8 bases fit TRBD2. CDR3 length: 14 amino acids. From germline, CDR1 is SQVTM and CDR2 ANQGSEA. Trimming at V came to 3 bases and at J to 9 bases, leaving 10 bases not matched to a gene. The CDR3 region has the DNA TGCAGCGTTGACGCGGGACTAGTGAGTACTGAGCAGTTCTTC. Amino acid sequence: CSVDAGLVSTEQFF.

This clonotype came up a few times. This chain links TRBV6-5 with TRBJ1-1, with a weak D call TRBD1 (6 bases). The V gene lost 0 bases and the J gene lost 5 bases, with 13 bases spanning the gap. The CDR3 covers 15 residues. Germline-derived CDR1 and CDR2 are MNHEY and SVGAGI. CDR3 loop: CASSYSRGGETEAFF. CDR3 coding DNA: TGTGCCAGCAGTTACTCAAGGGGGGGCGAAACTGAAGCTTTCTTT.

The chain combines TRBV5-1 with TRBJ1-1; 7 nucleotides align to TRBD1. Per the germline V gene, CDR1 is SGHRS and CDR2 is YFSETQ. The V and J ends lost 6 bases and 3 bases, in that order; junction bases with no gene match: 5. The CDR3 runs 13 residues. CDR3 residues: CASKGAEDTEAFF. The CDR3 DNA reads TGCGCCAGCAAGGGGGCAGAGGACACTGAAGCTTTCTTT.

This clonotype was observed a handful of times. V gene TRBV4-2 combines with J gene TRBJ2-7, with TRBD1 matching 8 bases. Unmatched junction bases numbered 9, after V lost 4 bases and J lost 4 bases. CDR3 length equals 15 residues. Germline lookup yields CDR1 LGHNA and CDR2 YNFKEQ. The CDR3 DNA reads as TGTGCCAGCAGCCCAGGACAGGGCCCCACGTACGAGCAGTACTTC. Translation gives CASSPGQGPTYEQYF.

This rearrangement joins TRBV7-8 to TRBJ2-1; D not certain. V was shortened by 5 bases and J by 8 bases, with 7 bases between the two germline ends. Germline loops: CDR1 SGHVS, CDR2 FQNEAQ. CDR3 length: 11 residues. This chain's CDR3 is CASSPLDEQFF. DNA of the CDR3: TGTGCCAGCAGCCCTCTGGATGAGCAGTTCTTC.

This clonotype was observed a handful of times. This chain joins TRBV7-9 and TRBJ2-1; the match to TRBD1 covers 7 bases. V gave up 5 bases and J gave up 6 bases; unmatched junction bases: 10. The CDR3 sequence is 15 residues long. Per the germline V gene, CDR1 is SEHNR and CDR2 is FQNEAQ (reference sequence). CDR3 in DNA: TGTGCCAGCAGCCCCCGGCAGGGGGAAATCAATGAGCAGTTCTTC. It encodes CASSPRQGEINEQFF.

This CDR3 reads CASRYGGQGIVYEQYF. The CDR3 region has the DNA TGTGCCAGCAGATACGGGGGACAGGGTATCGTCTACGAGCAGTACTTC. V is TRBV6-5 and J is TRBJ2-7; TRBD1 matches 9 bases. The V gene end was trimmed by 6 bases and the J gene end by 3 bases; junction bases not matched to a gene: 12. There are 16 residues in the CDR3. Germline CDR1 and CDR2: MNHEY and SVGAGI.